These 11 T cell receptor delta chains were sequenced from one sample in a study of Vδ1+ human thymocytes. Study observations and caveats: Thymic TRG and TRD repertoires appeared highly polyclonal.

Antigens for these TCRs are unknown. The template was reverse-transcribed extracted RNA. CDR3 amplicons came from multiplex PCR with pooled V-gene forward and constant-region reverse primers. TCRdb re-called clones from the multiplex PCR reads via CATT. The sample has around 23,000 delta-chain clones; approximately 7% are singletons. The sample taken for sequencing was Vdelta1+ gamma-delta thymocytes from the thymus. Indicated subset: FACS-sorted CD3+ TCRalphabeta- TCRVdelta1+ TCRVdelta2- thymocytes. Receptors were obtained from a girl under three years old who had congenital heart surgery.

This sequence joins TRDV1 and TRDJ2; D perhaps matches TRDD2 (5 bases). The CDR3 totals 15 residues. Between the trimmed V and J ends, which lost 3 bases and 5 bases, there was a span of 13 bases. The germline gives CDR1 TSWWSYY, CDR2 QGS. CDR3 sequence reads: CALGDDFPITAQLFF. The CDR3 coding sequence is TGTGCTCTTGGGGATGACTTCCCAATTACAGCACAACTCTTCTTT.

This clone was observed a few times. V usage is TRDV1 and J usage is TRDJ1; no firm D call. The germline V gene encodes CDR1 TSWWSYY and CDR2 QGS. Trimming shortened V by 3 bases and J by 2 bases, and 25 bases separated the two germline ends. The CDR3 length is 19 residues. The CDR3 nucleotides are TGTGCTCTTGGGGACCACAATCTACGGAATGGCCACGAGACCGATAAACTCATCTTT. As protein: CALGDHNLRNGHETDKLIF.

The chain is built from TRDV1 and TRDJ1, with 8 bases identical to TRDD3. In the absence of a J gene in TCRdb, the DNA was matched to germline to assign it here. The CDR3 loop spans 16 amino acids. Trimming took 1 base from V and 0 from J; bases not matched to a gene: 4. The germline gives CDR1 TSWWSYY, CDR2 QGS. The DNA for the CDR3 is TGTGCTCTTGGGGAACAACTGGGGGGGGACACCGATAAACTCATCTTT. This translates into CALGEQLGGDTDKLIF.

The V gene is TRDV1, the J gene TRDJ1, with 8 bases lining up with TRDD3. V gave up 0 bases and J gave up 2 bases; unmatched junction bases: 11. CDR1 is TSWWSYY and CDR2 is QGS in the germline V gene. The CDR3 has 18 amino acids. CDR3 sequence: CALGELCGGIGLTDKLIF. As DNA, the CDR3 is TGTGCTCTTGGGGAACTATGTGGGGGGATAGGGTTGACCGATAAACTCATCTTT.

V and J are TRDV1 and TRDJ1, with D unresolved. From germline, CDR1 is TSWWSYY and CDR2 QGS. Trimming pared 0 bases from V and 1 base from J, leaving 15 bases between. The CDR3 contains 17 residues. The CDR3 loop is CALGELGPNLSTDKLIF. The CDR3 nucleotides are TGTGCTCTTGGGGAACTAGGGCCCAATCTGAGCACCGATAAACTCATCTTT.

The chain uses TRDV1 and TRDJ1, with 7 bases fitting TRDD3. Assignment of the J gene here rests on matching the DNA to germline, because TCRdb gives none. The CDR3 has 19 amino acids. Germline V CDR1 and CDR2: TSWWSYY, QGS. The ends lost 2 bases at V and 2 bases at J; junction bases unmatched: 17. CDR3 sequence reads: CALGEAELREGYSTDKLIF. CDR3 DNA sequence: TGTGCTCTTGGGGAAGCCGAACTACGAGAGGGATACTCTACCGATAAACTCATCTTT.

The chain combines TRDV1 with TRDJ2; 13 bases are a match to TRDD3. Losses at the gene ends were 7 bases for V and 0 bases for J; bases not matched to a gene: 26. This CDR3 is built from 24 residues. CDR1 is TSWWSYY and CDR2 is QGS in the germline V gene. The CDR3 bases are TGTGCTCTTGTAGTGGGGCTTCCCGAACTACTGGGGGATACGGGAGGGGCTTTGACAGCACAACTCTTCTTT. Encoded protein: CALVVGLPELLGDTGGALTAQLFF.

This clone was counted between two and nine times. The chain is built from TRDV3 and TRDJ1; D remains unclear. The CDR3 covers 12 residues. Trimming shortened V by 2 bases and J by 12 bases, and 19 bases separated the two germline ends. Germline V gene sequence: CDR1 TVYSNPD, CDR2 GDNSRS (reference sequence). CDR3 nucleotide sequence: TGTGCCTTTCGAGAGCTTTGCGTCGGGGTCATCTTT. This sequence encodes CAFRELCVGVIF. Using reference TRDV3 and TRDJ1 for the parts outside the CDR3, the full variable domain is CDKVTQSSPDQTVASGSEVVLLCTYDTVYSNPDLFWYRIRPDYSFQFVFYGDNSRSEGADFTQGRFSVKHILTQKAFHLVISPVRTEDSATYYCAFRELCVGVIFGKGTRVTVEP.

This clone showed up just a few times. A much larger clone sits a single nucleotide away, making a read error possible. The chain uses TRDV2 and TRDJ1; D not certain. Trimming left V 5 bases short and J 11 bases short, with 8 bases between. The CDR3 has 9 residues. CDR1 is GEAIGNYY and CDR2 is EKD in the germline V gene. CDR3 residues: CACVGRLIF. CDR3 sequence (DNA): TGTGCCTGTGTAGGGAGGCTCATCTTT.

This clone turned up a few times. The rearrangement uses TRDV1 and TRDJ1; D is undetermined. Germline lookup yields CDR1 TSWWSYY and CDR2 QGS. The V gene lost 1 base and the J gene lost 3 bases, with 9 bases spanning the gap. This CDR3 region has 14 residues. The CDR3 region has the DNA TGTGCTCTTGGGGAACCCCCCCCTCCCGATAAACTCATCTTT. Amino acid sequence: CALGEPPPPDKLIF.

This chain joins TRDV1 and TRDJ1; 10 positions match TRDD3. CDR1 is TSWWSYY, CDR2 QGS, per germline. V was pared by 0 bases and J by 0 bases, with 10 bases of the junction left unmatched. The CDR3 covers 19 residues. CDR3 coding DNA: TGTGCTCTTGGGGAACTTTGGTTTACCACTGGGGGATACACCGATAAACTCATCTTT. Its translation: CALGELWFTTGGYTDKLIF.